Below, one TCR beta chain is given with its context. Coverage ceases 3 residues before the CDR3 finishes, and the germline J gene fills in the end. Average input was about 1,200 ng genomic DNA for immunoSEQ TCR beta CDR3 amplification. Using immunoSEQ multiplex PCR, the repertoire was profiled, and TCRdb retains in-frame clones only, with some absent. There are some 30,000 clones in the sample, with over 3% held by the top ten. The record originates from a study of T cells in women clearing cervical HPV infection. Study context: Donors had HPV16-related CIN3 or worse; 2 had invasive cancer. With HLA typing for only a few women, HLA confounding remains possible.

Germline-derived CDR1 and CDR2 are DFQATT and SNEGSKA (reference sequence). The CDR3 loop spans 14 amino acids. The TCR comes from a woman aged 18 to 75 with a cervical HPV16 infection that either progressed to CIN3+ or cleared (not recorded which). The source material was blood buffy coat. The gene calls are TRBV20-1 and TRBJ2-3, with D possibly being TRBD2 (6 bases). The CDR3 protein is CSARGSGPYGTQYF. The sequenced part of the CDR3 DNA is TGCAGTGCTAGGGGGAGCGGGCCATATGGGACG.